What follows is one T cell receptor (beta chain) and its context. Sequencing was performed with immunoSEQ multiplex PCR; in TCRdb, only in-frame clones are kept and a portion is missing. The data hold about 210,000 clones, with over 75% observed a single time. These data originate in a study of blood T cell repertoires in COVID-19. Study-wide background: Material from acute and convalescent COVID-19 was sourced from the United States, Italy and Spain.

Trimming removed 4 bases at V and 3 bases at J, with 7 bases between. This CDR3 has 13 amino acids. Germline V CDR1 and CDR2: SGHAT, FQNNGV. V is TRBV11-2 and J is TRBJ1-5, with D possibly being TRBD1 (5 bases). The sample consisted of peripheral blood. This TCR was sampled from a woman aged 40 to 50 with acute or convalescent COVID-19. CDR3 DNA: TGTGCCAGCAGCTCAGGGCCCAATCAGCCCCAGCATTTT. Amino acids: CASSSGPNQPQHF.